The 20 T cell receptor beta chains given below trace back to one sample, sequenced in a study of siplizumab effects on memory and regulatory T cells (dated by TCRdb to between 2018 and 2021). These TCRs' antigens remain unknown. Mixed lymphocyte reaction cells were cocultured at 37°C for 5 to 7 days. The method behind the library was the immunoSEQ multiplex PCR assay. TCRdb carries this immuneACCESS record with in-frame sequences only. Its versions omit some clonotypes, under half of them owing to an unresolved V gene in the studies checked, with the rest unexplained. Within this sample are 6,000 or so clones, with about a third of them counted one time only. The ten largest clonotypes hold roughly 15% of the sample. Sequencing was done on a sample of CFSE-low (dividing) CD8+ T cells sorted from an allogeneic mixed lymphocyte reaction. Receptors originate from a human donor in good health; the cells came from an allogeneic mixed lymphocyte reaction.

In its sample, this clone is medium-sized. The CDR3 coding sequence is TGTGCCAGCAGTTTTCAAAATAGCGAGCAGTACTTC. Translating it yields CASSFQNSEQYF. This chain joins TRBV27 and TRBJ2-7; D unresolved. Germline V gene sequence: CDR1 MNHEY, CDR2 SMNVEV (reference sequence). The CDR3 covers 12 residues. V lost 3 bases, J lost 6 bases, and 9 bases lay in between.

This rearrangement joins TRBV5-4 to TRBJ2-1; maybe TRBD2 (6 bases). Germline V gene lookup returns CDR1 SGHNT and CDR2 YYREEE (reference sequence). This CDR3 contains 15 residues. V dropped 4 bases and J dropped 0 bases, with 11 bases sitting between them. The DNA of the CDR3 is TGTGCCAGCAGCGGAGGGGTAAGCTCCTACAATGAGCAGTTCTTC. This sequence encodes CASSGGVSSYNEQFF. Filled out from reference TRBV5-4 and TRBJ2-1, the complete variable domain reads ETGVTQSPTHLIKTRGQQVTLRCSSQSGHNTVSWYQQALGQGPQFIFQYYREEENGRGNFPPRFSGLQFPNYSSELNVNALELDDSALYLCASSGGVSSYNEQFFGPGTRLTVL.

V gene TRBV25-1 combines with J gene TRBJ1-6, with D perhaps TRBD1 (6 bases). Germline CDR1 is MGHDK and CDR2 is SYGVNS. The CDR3 loop spans 13 amino acids. V lost 6 bases and J 10 bases, leaving 13 bases between the germline ends. The CDR3 DNA reads as TGTGCCAGCAGGTTGACAGGAGAATCACCCCTCCACTTT. Its translation is CASRLTGESPLHF.

This clone was observed a handful of times. V is TRBV4-1 and J is TRBJ2-2; 7 bases are a match to TRBD1. V shed 8 bases and J 6 bases; nucleotides not matched to a gene: 9. Germline values: CDR1 MGHRA, CDR2 YSYEKL. The CDR3 extends over 14 amino acids. The CDR3 nucleotides are TGCGCCAGCTCTAAGACAGGGTGGGCCGGGGAGCTGTTTTTT. It codes for CASSKTGWAGELFF.

This clone was seen a few times. The rearrangement joins TRBV28 to TRBJ1-6; no clear D gene. V lost 6 bases and J 0 bases, leaving 9 bases between the germline ends. The germline V gene encodes CDR1 MDHEN and CDR2 SYDVKM. CDR3 size: 15 residues. The CDR3, as DNA: TGTGCCAGCAGCCTCTCACGCTCCTATAATTCACCCCTCCACTTT. Its translation is CASSLSRSYNSPLHF.

V gene TRBV4-1 combines with J gene TRBJ1-2; D uncertain. The CDR3 is 13 residues long. Germline CDR1 is MGHRA and CDR2 is YSYEKL. V dropped 0 bases and J dropped 4 bases, with 6 bases sitting between them. CDR3 nucleotide sequence: TGCGCCAGCAGCCAAGAAGACTTCTATGGCTACACCTTC. It encodes CASSQEDFYGYTF.

V and J are TRBV2 and TRBJ2-4; 7 bases are a match to TRBD2. The CDR3 is 12 amino acids. Germline CDR1 and CDR2: SNHLY and FYNNEI. Trimming removed 2 bases from V and 14 bases from J; junction bases left unmatched: 6. The CDR3 reads CASSEILASEYF. The CDR3 DNA reads TGTGCCAGCAGTGAAATACTAGCGTCAGAGTACTTC.

This chain joins TRBV7-9 and TRBJ2-7, with 7 bases matching TRBD1. The CDR3 is 15 amino acids. Trimming at V came to 1 base and at J to 2 bases, leaving 5 bases not matched to a gene. The V gene's germline CDR1 is SEHNR and CDR2 FQNEAQ (reference sequence). This CDR3 is CASSLVGTAPYEQYF. The CDR3, as DNA: TGTGCCAGCAGCTTAGTGGGGACAGCACCCTACGAGCAGTACTTC.

The chain is built from TRBV7-3 and TRBJ2-7; TRBD2 is a possible D gene (5 bases). Looked up from germline, CDR1 is SGHTA and CDR2 is FQGTGA. V dropped 5 bases and J dropped 3 bases, with 11 bases sitting between them. This CDR3 is 13 amino acids long. CDR3 sequence: CASSLEGLYEQYF. In DNA, the CDR3 is TGTGCCAGCAGCCTTGAGGGCCTCTACGAGCAGTACTTC.

This chain links TRBV29-1 with TRBJ2-2; D is unclear. CDR3 size: 13 residues. CDR1 and CDR2 (germline): SQVTM, ANQGSEA. Trimming removed 0 bases at V and 0 bases at J, with 2 bases between. CDR3 in amino acids: CSVEEANTGELFF. DNA for the CDR3: TGCAGCGTTGAAGAGGCGAACACCGGGGAGCTGTTTTTT.

The chain carries TRBV4-1 and TRBJ2-6; the D call may be TRBD1 or TRBD2 (6 bases each). The CDR3 covers 16 residues. Germline-derived CDR1 and CDR2 are MGHRA and YSYEKL. The V and J ends lost 3 bases and 1 base respectively, with 10 bases between them. The CDR3 bases are TGCGCCAGCAGCCATATAGGGGGGTCTGGGGCCAACGTCCTGACTTTC. Translating it yields CASSHIGGSGANVLTF.

The chain employs TRBV5-5 and TRBJ2-1; D unresolved. Between the trimmed V and J ends, which lost 3 bases and 4 bases, there was a span of 11 bases. Per germline, CDR1 SGHKS and CDR2 YYEKEE (reference sequence). This CDR3 spans 14 amino acids. CDR3 sequence: CASSWTRAYNEQFF. In DNA form, the CDR3 reads TGTGCCAGCAGCTGGACCCGGGCTTACAATGAGCAGTTCTTC.

This chain joins TRBV2 and TRBJ2-7; D unresolved. The V end was cut by 6 bases, the J end by 6 bases, with 15 bases between. CDR3 length: 13 amino acids. In germline, CDR1 is SNHLY, CDR2 FYNNEI. The CDR3 bases are TGTGCCAGCAGGGCTATTACCTCCGGCGAGCAGTACTTC. It yields the protein CASRAITSGEQYF.

This clone was found a few times. The chain combines TRBV6-6 with TRBJ2-7, with 7 nucleotides matching TRBD1. J lost 2 bases, V lost 5 bases, and 9 bases had no gene match. Germline-derived CDR1 and CDR2 are MNHNY and SVGAGI (reference sequence). The CDR3 totals 15 residues. CDR3 region: CASSHPGTVAYEQYF. CDR3 in DNA: TGTGCCAGCAGTCATCCCGGGACAGTCGCCTACGAGCAGTACTTC.

This clone showed up just a few times. The CDR3, as DNA: TGTGCCAGCAGCTCCCAGATAAATTCACCCCTCCACTTT. Translation gives CASSSQINSPLHF. The chain is built from TRBV7-3 and TRBJ1-6; no clear D gene. Trimming took 4 bases from V and 7 from J, leaving 8 bases between them. The CDR3 has 13 amino acids. Germline loops: CDR1 SGHTA, CDR2 FQGTGA.

The chain employs TRBV5-1 and TRBJ2-1; 8 nucleotides align to TRBD1. The trim removed 0 bases at V and 4 bases at J, leaving 6 bases unmatched. Germline values: CDR1 SGHRS, CDR2 YFSETQ. This CDR3 is built from 16 residues. The CDR3 protein is CASSLGGQGIYNEQFF. DNA for the CDR3: TGCGCCAGCAGCTTGGGTGGACAGGGCATTTACAATGAGCAGTTCTTC.

This clone is medium-sized. The rearrangement uses TRBV20-1 and TRBJ1-1; no definite D call. In germline, CDR1 is DFQATT, CDR2 SNEGSKA (reference sequence). The CDR3 is made up of 10 amino acids. V gave up 4 bases and J gave up 8 bases, with 8 bases separating them. CDR3 in amino acids: CSATAGEAFF. DNA of the CDR3: TGCAGTGCTACCGCAGGAGAAGCTTTCTTT.

This chain connects TRBV28 to TRBJ1-4; no clear D gene. Germline-derived CDR1 and CDR2 are MDHEN and SYDVKM. The V end was cut by 6 bases, the J end by 0 bases, with 11 bases between. The CDR3 has 15 amino acids. CDR3 coding DNA: TGTGCCAGCAGCTACAGAAGTGCAACTAATGAAAAACTGTTTTTT. This sequence encodes CASSYRSATNEKLFF.

This clone was observed a few times. The CDR3 loop reads CASSFGANVLTF. The CDR3 DNA reads as TGTGCCAGCAGTTTTGGGGCCAACGTCCTGACTTTC. The rearrangement links TRBV27 to TRBJ2-6; D is ambiguous. Looked up from germline, CDR1 is MNHEY and CDR2 is SMNVEV (reference sequence). This CDR3 region has 12 residues. Between the trimmed V and J ends, which lost 3 bases and 3 bases, there was a span of 0 bases.

The chain has TRBV30 and TRBJ2-3, with D tentatively TRBD1 (5 bases). The CDR3 runs to 16 residues. The ends were cut back, 0 bases at V and 4 bases at J, with 17 bases in the middle. The V gene's germline CDR1 is GTSNPN and CDR2 SVGIG (reference sequence). CDR3 sequence: CAWSVLGQGLPDTQYF. For the CDR3, the DNA is TGTGCCTGGAGTGTACTGGGGCAGGGTTTACCAGATACGCAGTATTTT.